These 22 T cell receptor beta chains were all obtained from the same sample, sequenced in a study of blood T cell repertoires in COVID-19. TCRdb keeps only in-frame clones here, not all; method: immunoSEQ multiplex PCR. The data show a few hundred thousand clones, with around 88% seen just once and roughly 13% held by the top ten. Sequences were obtained from peripheral blood. These receptors were taken from a woman between 45 and 60 years old with COVID-19, enrolled during active disease.

The chain couples TRBV10-2 to TRBJ2-1, with TRBD1 matching 9 bases. The V segment lost 3 bases and the J segment 8 bases; nucleotides outside the gene matches: 5. The CDR3 covers 14 residues. In germline, CDR1 is WSHSY, CDR2 SAAADI. The CDR3 sequence is CASSEQGALDEQFF. The CDR3 bases are TGCGCCAGCAGTGAACAGGGGGCTTTGGATGAGCAGTTCTTC.

The J gene is TRBJ1-1, the V gene TRBV5-1, with D possibly TRBD1 on 6 matching bases. With 2 bases removed from V and 5 bases from J, the gap between germline ends came to 13 bases. CDR1 SGHRS and CDR2 YFSETQ come from the germline V gene. This CDR3 region has 14 residues. CDR3 in DNA: TGCGCCAGCAGCTTACAGGGTTGGGGTACTGAAGCTTTCTTT. Amino acids: CASSLQGWGTEAFF.

V usage is TRBV15 and J usage is TRBJ2-5; 9 nucleotides agree with TRBD1. Trimming removed 4 bases from V and 5 bases from J; junction bases left unmatched: 8. CDR1 and CDR2 (germline): LNHNV, YYDKDF (reference sequence). The CDR3 runs to 15 residues. CDR3 protein: CATSTRDRVSETQYF. The CDR3 DNA follows: TGTGCCACCAGCACCCGGGACAGGGTTTCGGAGACCCAGTACTTC.

The V call is TRBV24-1, the J call TRBJ2-3, with a tentative D call TRBD2 (6 bases). V shed 3 bases and J shed 6 bases, with 15 bases lying between them. The CDR3 consists of 15 residues. CDR1 is KGHDR, CDR2 SFDVKD, per germline. In DNA, the CDR3 is TGTGCCACCAGTGATGGGACTCAAGTGGTGGATACGCAGTATTTT. It is translated as CATSDGTQVVDTQYF.

The rearrangement links TRBV7-2 to TRBJ2-1; a weak D match, TRBD2 (5 bases). Deletions cut 7 bases from V and 4 bases from J, with 11 bases between. CDR1 and CDR2 (germline): SGHTA, FQGNSA. This CDR3 region has 13 residues. The CDR3: CASTPGGYNEQFF. For the CDR3, the DNA is TGTGCCAGCACCCCTGGCGGGTACAATGAGCAGTTCTTC.

This chain connects TRBV5-4 to TRBJ1-4; the match to TRBD1 covers 7 bases. This CDR3 region has 14 residues. In germline, CDR1 is SGHNT, CDR2 YYREEE (reference sequence). Losses at the gene ends were 4 bases for V and 6 bases for J; bases not matched to a gene: 6. The CDR3 DNA is TGTGCCAGCAGCAGTAACAGGGGAGATGAAAAACTGTTTTTT. It yields the protein CASSSNRGDEKLFF.

This chain uses TRBV28 with TRBJ2-7; 11 bases align to TRBD1. After removal of 6 bases from V and 3 bases from J, the junction contained 4 bases not matched to a gene. The CDR3 consists of 14 residues. From germline, CDR1 is MDHEN and CDR2 SYDVKM. CDR3: CASRRTGGGYEQYF. The CDR3 bases are TGTGCCAGCAGGCGGACAGGGGGCGGCTACGAGCAGTACTTC. Filled out from reference TRBV28 and TRBJ2-7, the complete variable domain reads DVKVTQSSRYLVKRTGEKVFLECVQDMDHENMFWYRQDPGLGLRLIYFSYDVKMKEKGDIPEGYSVSREKKERFSLILESASTNQTSMYLCASRRTGGGYEQYFGPGTRLTVT.

The CDR3 DNA is TGTGCCAGCAGTTCCTCAGGGAACACTGAAGCTTTCTTT. It yields the protein CASSSSGNTEAFF. The gene calls are TRBV28 and TRBJ1-1; D not certain. V lost 4 bases and J 1 base, leaving 7 bases between the germline ends. The CDR3 totals 13 residues. CDR1 is MDHEN and CDR2 is SYDVKM in the germline V gene.

The chain employs TRBV19 and TRBJ2-7; possible D gene TRBD1, 6 bases. The germline V gene has CDR1 LNHDA and CDR2 SQIVND (reference sequence). CDR3 length equals 17 residues. V was clipped by 0 bases and J by 3 bases, with 18 bases between them. CDR3 region: CASSIDRGAPFIYEQYF. The DNA of the CDR3 is TGTGCCAGTAGTATAGACAGGGGCGCCCCATTCATCTACGAGCAGTACTTC.

The count of this clone is one. The chain employs TRBV11-1 and TRBJ2-1; 8 bases map to TRBD1. CDR1 SGHAT and CDR2 FQDESV come from the germline V gene (reference sequence). This CDR3 contains 16 residues. The V segment lost 5 bases and the J segment 6 bases; nucleotides outside the gene matches: 12. The chain's CDR3 is CASSRQGLISSNEQFF. The DNA for the CDR3 is TGTGCCAGCAGCCGACAGGGGCTGATAAGCTCCAATGAGCAGTTCTTC.

In this sample, this clone turned up once. The chain uses TRBV7-9 and TRBJ1-2; a weak D match, TRBD1 (5 bases). Trimming left V 5 bases short and J 6 bases short, with 22 bases between. The CDR3 is 16 residues long. Germline CDR1 is SEHNR and CDR2 is FQNEAQ (reference sequence). The CDR3 protein is CASSARQLNPVDGYTF. CDR3 DNA: TGTGCCAGCAGCGCTCGACAGTTAAACCCCGTAGATGGCTACACCTTC.

This clone has only one observation. The germline gene is not matched at one end of the junction; a read error may be the cause. Here the CDR3 DNA reads TGTGCCAGCGGGCCGGGAGGGGATTTT. It translates to CASGPGGDF. This chain uses TRBV12-3 or TRBV12-4 with TRBJ1-3; D might be TRBD1 (5 bases). The CDR3 is 9 residues long.

This clone was detected once. V usage is TRBV28 and J usage is TRBJ2-1; weak D call: TRBD1 (5 bases). The CDR3 length is 16 residues. Per germline, CDR1 MDHEN and CDR2 SYDVKM. Trimming stripped 2 bases from V and 9 bases from J, with 20 bases between. CDR3 protein: CASSLDPTGFSGEQFF. Written as DNA, the CDR3 is TGTGCCAGCAGTTTAGACCCAACAGGTTTCTCCGGTGAGCAGTTCTTC. The variable domain in full, with the rest retrieved from reference TRBV28 and TRBJ2-1, is DVKVTQSSRYLVKRTGEKVFLECVQDMDHENMFWYRQDPGLGLRLIYFSYDVKMKEKGDIPEGYSVSREKKERFSLILESASTNQTSMYLCASSLDPTGFSGEQFFGPGTRLTVL.

The rearrangement joins TRBV7-8 to TRBJ1-1, with a tentative D call TRBD1 (6 bases). This CDR3 region has 15 residues. CDR1 and CDR2 (germline): SGHVS, FQNEAQ. Trimming removed 1 base from V and 1 base from J, with 10 bases in between. As DNA, the CDR3 is TGTGCCAGCAGCTTAGAAGGGACACCGAACACTGAAGCTTTCTTT. Translation: CASSLEGTPNTEAFF.

The chain joins TRBV7-3 to TRBJ1-1, with a tentative D call TRBD1 (5 bases). Germline CDR1 SGHTA, CDR2 FQGTGA. V lost 3 bases to trimming and J lost 2 bases, with 10 bases between them. This CDR3 contains 14 residues. The CDR3 nucleotides read TGTGCCAGCAGCTTCTCGGGGGGAAACACTGAAGCTTTCTTT. It yields the protein CASSFSGGNTEAFF.

In this sample, this clone turned up once. The chain has TRBV6-5 and TRBJ1-1; D not resolved. The CDR3 has 14 residues. Trimming removed 4 bases from V and 3 bases from J, with 12 bases in between. Germline V gene lookup returns CDR1 MNHEY and CDR2 SVGAGI. The CDR3 loop reads CASSSAAGDTEAFF. DNA of the CDR3: TGTGCCAGCAGTTCGGCCGCCGGGGACACTGAAGCTTTCTTT.

This chain links TRBV3-1 (or the pseudogene TRBV3-2) with TRBJ1-1, with D possibly being TRBD1 (6 bases). Germline V lookup: CDR1 LGHDT, CDR2 YNNKEL (reference sequence). The V gene lost 3 bases and the J gene lost 3 bases, with 11 bases spanning the gap. The CDR3 runs 14 residues. The DNA for the CDR3 is TGTGCCAGCAGCCAGGAACAGGGAGACACTGAAGCTTTCTTT. Protein: CASSQEQGDTEAFF.

This chain connects TRBV9 to TRBJ1-1, with D unclear. The ends were cut back, 0 bases at V and 4 bases at J, with 10 bases in the middle. Germline V CDR1 and CDR2: SGDLS, YYNGEE. The CDR3 totals 14 residues. This chain's CDR3 is CASSVAWASTEAFF. DNA for the CDR3: TGTGCCAGCAGCGTAGCTTGGGCGAGCACTGAAGCTTTCTTT.

The chain employs TRBV9 and TRBJ1-1; 10 bases agree with TRBD1. V was clipped by 3 bases and J by 5 bases; unmatched bases: 7. The CDR3 loop spans 15 amino acids. Germline V gene lookup returns CDR1 SGDLS and CDR2 YYNGEE. CDR3 nucleotides: TGTGCCAGCAGCGCAGGGGGACAGGGGAGGACTGAAGCTTTCTTT. Translating it yields CASSAGGQGRTEAFF.

The chain combines TRBV19 with TRBJ1-5; 10 nucleotides match TRBD1. Germline trimming cut 4 bases from V and 5 bases from J; bases unmatched to any gene: 11. Germline CDR1 is LNHDA and CDR2 is SQIVND (reference sequence). The CDR3 consists of 17 residues. CDR3 DNA: TGTGCCAGTAGTAACCGGGACAGGGGAGTAGGCTATCAGCCCCAGCATTTT. Protein sequence: CASSNRDRGVGYQPQHF.

This chain joins TRBV2 and TRBJ2-7; TRBD1 is a possible D gene (5 bases). Germline V gene data show CDR1 as SNHLY and CDR2 as FYNNEI. The CDR3 length is 12 residues. V shed 9 bases and J shed 3 bases, with 12 bases lying between them. In DNA form, the CDR3 reads TGTGCCAGTGGGCAGGGCTACTACGAGCAGTACTTC. Amino acid sequence: CASGQGYYEQYF.

This clone was observed a single time. The chain links TRBV6-5 to TRBJ1-5, with D possibly TRBD1 on 6 matching bases. The CDR3 loop spans 14 amino acids. V lost 6 bases and J 0 bases, leaving 9 bases between the germline ends. Germline V CDR1 and CDR2: MNHEY, SVGAGI. The CDR3 DNA reads TGTGCCAGCAGCGGACAGAATAGCAATCAGCCCCAGCATTTT. As protein: CASSGQNSNQPQHF.